The source of this T cell receptor beta chain is a study of T cells in Graves' hyperthyroidism and ophthalmopathy. The CDR3 extends over 13 amino acids. CDR1 and CDR2 (germline): LNHNV, YYDKDF (reference sequence). V lost 4 bases, J lost 2 bases, and 9 bases lay in between. RNA transcripts provided the source from which TCR beta CDR3 regions were amplified. The HTBI set primed first-round TCR CDR3 RT-PCR. TCRdb reprocessed the multiplex PCR reads with MiXCR, giving one entry per CDR3 protein. The table shows a few hundred thousand distinct CDR3 sequences, with approximately 14% occurring only once. Sequencing was done on a sample of blood. The receptor's source is a woman aged 55-69 years with Graves' ophthalmopathy. The V and J genes are TRBV15 and TRBJ2-7, with D possibly being TRBD1 (5 bases). The CDR3 loop reads CATSNDRAYEQYF. In DNA, the CDR3 is TGTGCCACCAGCAACGACAGAGCCTACGAGCAGTACTTC.